These 12 T cell receptor beta chains were sequenced from one sample in a study of T cell changes during pregnancy in multiple sclerosis. Using immunoSEQ multiplex PCR, the repertoire was profiled, and TCRdb retains in-frame clones only, with some absent. The sample contains 50,000 to 75,000 clones, around 91% of which appear only once. The specimen was peripheral blood, collected after pregnancy. These receptors were collected from a female donor in good health, enrolled as a control in a pregnancy study.

V gene TRBV30 combines with J gene TRBJ2-1; D gene uncertain. Germline CDR1 and CDR2: GTSNPN and SVGIG (reference sequence). The ends were cut back, 2 bases at V and 3 bases at J, with 5 bases in the middle. The CDR3 contains 12 residues. The CDR3 loop reads CAWSPNYNEQFF. CDR3 bases: TGTGCCTGGAGTCCCAACTACAATGAGCAGTTCTTC.

The chain links TRBV6-4 to TRBJ1-1, with D maybe TRBD1 (5 bases). The germline CDR1 and CDR2 sequences are MRHNA and SNTAGT. This CDR3 has 14 residues. Trimming left V 3 bases short and J 1 base short, with 9 bases between. CDR3 coding DNA: TGTGCCAGCAGTGAGGGGGGACCGAACACTGAAGCTTTCTTT. It translates to CASSEGGPNTEAFF.

The J gene is TRBJ2-7, the V gene TRBV5-1; D possibly corresponds to TRBD1 (6 bases). The CDR3 covers 15 residues. Trimming left V 7 bases short and J 3 bases short, with 20 bases between. Germline CDR1 is SGHRS and CDR2 is YFSETQ. This CDR3 is CASRTVGAGVYEQYF. CDR3 sequence (DNA): TGCGCCAGCCGAACGGTTGGGGCAGGGGTCTACGAGCAGTACTTC.

The rearrangement links TRBV4-1 to TRBJ1-1; TRBD1 matches at 8 bases. V gave up 3 bases and J gave up 0 bases; unmatched junction bases: 9. The CDR3 is 17 residues long. Germline V gene lookup returns CDR1 MGHRA and CDR2 YSYEKL. This CDR3 reads CASSHIQGATMNTEAFF. The CDR3 region has the DNA TGCGCCAGCAGCCATATCCAGGGGGCGACCATGAACACTGAAGCTTTCTTT.

J is TRBJ2-1 and V is TRBV7-2; 8 bases are a match to TRBD2. Trimming took 2 bases from V and 4 from J; bases not matched to a gene: 4. Germline V lookup: CDR1 SGHTA, CDR2 FQGNSA. This CDR3 is 15 amino acids long. CDR3 nucleotides: TGTGCCAGCAGCTTATACGGCGGGGGGTACAATGAGCAGTTCTTC. Its translation is CASSLYGGGYNEQFF.

The chain couples TRBV5-1 to TRBJ2-1, with a tentative D call TRBD2 (7 bases). Germline V gene lookup returns CDR1 SGHRS and CDR2 YFSETQ. The CDR3 totals 13 residues. V was cut by 3 bases and J by 12 bases, with 16 bases left in between. The CDR3 region is CASSSGQSGAQFF. The CDR3 coding sequence is TGCGCCAGCAGCTCCGGACAGAGCGGGGCGCAGTTCTTC. Filled out from reference TRBV5-1 and TRBJ2-1, the complete variable domain reads KAGVTQTPRYLIKTRGQQVTLSCSPISGHRSVSWYQQTPGQGLQFLFEYFSETQRNKGNFPGRFSGRQFSNSRSEMNVSTLELGDSALYLCASSSGQSGAQFFGPGTRLTVL.

A single count supports this clone. The genes are TRBV4-1 and TRBJ1-3; weak D call: TRBD1 (6 bases). The CDR3 length is 19 residues. Trimming removed 0 bases at V and 7 bases at J, with 25 bases between. Germline V gene sequence: CDR1 MGHRA, CDR2 YSYEKL. CDR3 DNA sequence: TGCGCCAGCAGCCAAGATGGGGCACGGACAGCAAGATACAGGAACACCATATATTTT. The encoded protein is CASSQDGARTARYRNTIYF.

This clone was counted only a few times. V and J are TRBV11-2 and TRBJ1-6; TRBD1 is a possible D gene (5 bases). V was clipped by 6 bases and J by 7 bases, with 16 bases between them. CDR1 is SGHAT and CDR2 is FQNNGV in the germline V gene. This CDR3 comprises 15 residues. The CDR3 is CASRAPGVGNSPLHF. DNA of the CDR3: TGTGCCAGCAGAGCTCCGGGGGTAGGAAATTCACCCCTCCACTTT.

V usage is TRBV5-1 and J usage is TRBJ1-1; 9 nucleotides line up with TRBD1. Trimming cost V 5 bases and J 1 base; bases outside gene matches: 6. CDR3 length equals 15 residues. In germline, CDR1 is SGHRS, CDR2 YFSETQ. In DNA form, the CDR3 reads TGCGCCAGCAGACTAGGACAGGGGAAGAACACTGAAGCTTTCTTT. Its protein product is CASRLGQGKNTEAFF.

The chain has TRBV19 and TRBJ1-5, with D unclear. CDR3 length equals 15 residues. Trimming left V 5 bases short and J 0 bases short, with 11 bases between. Germline V gives CDR1 LNHDA, CDR2 SQIVND (reference sequence). CDR3 DNA sequence: TGTGCCAGTAGTTCGCCCGGACTTAGCAATCAGCCCCAGCATTTT. Translating gives CASSSPGLSNQPQHF.

The gene calls are TRBV4-1 and TRBJ1-1, with TRBD1 as a possible D gene (5 bases). Trimming removed 0 bases at V and 0 bases at J, with 8 bases between. Germline CDR1 MGHRA, CDR2 YSYEKL. The CDR3 is made up of 15 amino acids. Here the CDR3 DNA reads TGCGCCAGCAGCCAAGATCGGGGGATGAACACTGAAGCTTTCTTT. Translation: CASSQDRGMNTEAFF.

The chain has TRBV30 and TRBJ1-2; maybe TRBD1 (5 bases). This CDR3 spans 14 amino acids. Germline lookup yields CDR1 GTSNPN and CDR2 SVGIG (reference sequence). Trimming pared 2 bases from V and 2 bases from J, leaving 12 bases between. The CDR3: CAWSYGAGNYGYTF. In DNA, the CDR3 is TGTGCCTGGAGTTATGGGGCAGGGAACTATGGCTACACCTTC.